The clone carrying this T cell receptor beta chain was counted a few times. As yet, its antigen is unknown. This entry is derived from a study of CD8 T cells in ankylosing spondylitis. General study results and limits: The disease-linked clones had a CD8+ phenotype and low blood frequencies. In reactive arthritis synovial fluid and blood, some motif variants had been reported before. About 8 highly homologous variants made up a TCR beta motif that seemed to typify ankylosing spondylitis blood.

V trimming: 1 base; J trimming: 2 bases; junction bases outside the gene matches: 7. Looked up from germline, CDR1 is GTSNPN and CDR2 is SVGIG (reference sequence). The CDR3 covers 15 residues. Molecular-barcoded quantitative 5'-RACE produced these TCR beta libraries. A single record per CDR3 protein comes from TCRdb applying MiXCR to the 5' RACE reads. The sample includes approximately 440,000 distinct CDR3 sequences, roughly a sixth of them seen just once. V gene TRBV30 combines with J gene TRBJ2-7; 8 nucleotides align to TRBD2. The specimen was blood, either unsorted or a sorted T cell fraction (not recorded which). The TCR was taken from a male donor with ankylosing spondylitis. The CDR3 region is CAWSEITGGPYEQYF. The CDR3 DNA reads TGTGCCTGGAGTGAGATAACGGGGGGGCCCTACGAGCAGTACTTC.